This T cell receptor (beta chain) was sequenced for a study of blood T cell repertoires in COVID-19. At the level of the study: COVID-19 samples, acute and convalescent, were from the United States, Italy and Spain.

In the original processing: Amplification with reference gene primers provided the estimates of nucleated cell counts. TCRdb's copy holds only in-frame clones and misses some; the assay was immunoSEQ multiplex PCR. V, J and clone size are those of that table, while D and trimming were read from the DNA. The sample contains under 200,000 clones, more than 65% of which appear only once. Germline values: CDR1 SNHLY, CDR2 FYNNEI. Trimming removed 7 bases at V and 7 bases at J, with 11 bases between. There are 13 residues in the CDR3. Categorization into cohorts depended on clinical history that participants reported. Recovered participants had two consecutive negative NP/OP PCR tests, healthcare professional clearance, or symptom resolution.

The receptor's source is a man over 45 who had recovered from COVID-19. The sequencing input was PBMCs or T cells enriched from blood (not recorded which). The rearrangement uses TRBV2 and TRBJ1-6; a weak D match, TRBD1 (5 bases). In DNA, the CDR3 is TGTGCCAGCACCGGGACTCAGAATTCACCCCTCCACTTT. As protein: CASTGTQNSPLHF.